A single sample is the source of the 18 T cell receptor beta chains below, sequenced in a study of post-analysis software for immune sequencing data. Researchers reported that TCR beta cDNA libraries carried unique molecular identifiers. From the PCR reads, TCRdb called clonotypes with MiXCR, one entry per CDR3 protein. The sample lists hundreds of thousands of distinct CDR3 sequences, roughly three fifths occurring once. The antigens these receptors bind are not known. Study findings and constraints: In patients, TRBV5-6, TRBV5-1 and TRBV20-1 belonged to five TRBV segments found more frequently than in controls.

Sequencing was performed on blood. The receptors here all came from a girl aged 2 to 9 with multiple sclerosis.

Concerning this clonotype itself: A much larger clone lies a single base off, so this may be a read error. The chain combines TRBV29-1 with TRBJ2-2, with D tentatively TRBD1 (6 bases). This CDR3 region has 12 residues. The V end was cut by 1 base, the J end by 7 bases, with 7 bases between. Germline V CDR1 and CDR2: SQVTM, ANQGSEA. In DNA, the CDR3 is TGCAGCGTTGAAGGCAGGGGCGGGGAGCTGTTTTTT. This translates into CSVEGRGGELFF.

The CDR3 coding sequence is TGTGCCAGCAGTGAGTTAGAGCTAGGGGAGCAGTTCTTC. As protein: CASSELELGEQFF. This rearrangement joins TRBV2 to TRBJ2-1; unclear D gene. Germline CDR1 and CDR2: SNHLY and FYNNEI. The CDR3 runs to 13 residues. V lost 3 bases and J lost 10, with 13 bases in between. The entire variable domain, with the rest obtained from reference TRBV2 and TRBJ2-1, is as follows: EPEVTQTPSHQVTQMGQEVILRCVPISNHLYFYWYRQILGQKVEFLVSFYNNEISEKSEIFDDQFSVERPDGSNFTLKIRSTKLEDSAMYFCASSELELGEQFFGPGTRLTVL.

The rearrangement links TRBV15 to TRBJ1-2, with no clear D. Trimming removed 1 base from V and 9 bases from J, with 15 bases in between. Germline assignment: CDR1 LNHNV and CDR2 YYDKDF (reference sequence). CDR3 length: 14 residues. Here the CDR3 DNA reads TGTGCCACCAGCAGAGGGACCGGGCAAGAGAGCTACACCTTC. This encodes CATSRGTGQESYTF.

The chain uses TRBV25-1 and TRBJ2-1, with 7 bases that match TRBD2. Germline CDR1 reads MGHDK; CDR2 reads SYGVNS. Trimming cost V 3 bases and J 4 bases; bases outside gene matches: 6. There are 15 residues in the CDR3. The chain's CDR3 is CASSDSREGYNEQFF. The DNA for the CDR3 is TGTGCCAGCAGTGATTCCAGGGAGGGATACAATGAGCAGTTCTTC.

The chain has TRBV5-4 and TRBJ2-1; TRBD1 aligns across 9 bases. This CDR3 has 16 amino acids. With 4 bases clipped from V and 4 bases from J, the junction kept 9 bases outside the gene matches. The V gene's germline CDR1 is SGHNT and CDR2 YYREEE (reference sequence). The DNA for the CDR3 is TGTGCCAGCAGCAAAACAGGGGGCGCGTCTTACAATGAGCAGTTCTTC. This translates into CASSKTGGASYNEQFF.

This clonotype is a singleton in its sample. This chain joins TRBV3-1 and TRBJ2-4, with D maybe TRBD1 (8 bases). The CDR3 loop spans 15 amino acids. V shed 0 bases and J shed 6 bases, with 12 bases lying between them. Germline V gene data show CDR1 as LGHDT and CDR2 as YNNKEL (reference sequence). CDR3 DNA: TGTGCCAGCAGCCAAGATCACAGGGGGGGAAACATTCAGTACTTC. Its protein is CASSQDHRGGNIQYF.

This clonotype appeared a few times. V is TRBV28 and J is TRBJ1-2, with D maybe TRBD1 (5 bases). This CDR3 has 12 amino acids. Looked up from germline, CDR1 is MDHEN and CDR2 is SYDVKM. V lost 10 bases and J lost 5, with 14 bases in between. The CDR3 DNA follows: TGTGCCACCAGAGACAGATCATATGGCTACACCTTC. Its protein product is CATRDRSYGYTF.

The genes are TRBV6-6 and TRBJ1-2, with a weak D call TRBD1 (5 bases). The CDR3 consists of 14 residues. CDR1 and CDR2 from the germline V gene are MNHNY and SVGAGI (reference sequence). With 0 bases removed from V and 4 bases from J, the gap between germline ends came to 9 bases. The DNA for the CDR3 is TGTGCCAGCAGTTACTCCCAGGGAGGCTATGGCTACACCTTC. Its translation is CASSYSQGGYGYTF.

The chain recombines TRBV2 with TRBJ2-3, with 8 bases matching TRBD2. The germline gives CDR1 SNHLY, CDR2 FYNNEI. Unmatched junction bases numbered 4, after V lost 5 bases and J lost 6 bases. This CDR3 is 13 amino acids long. CDR3 DNA: TGTGCCAGCAGTATAGCGGGAATGGATACGCAGTATTTT. Translating it yields CASSIAGMDTQYF.

This chain uses TRBV27 with TRBJ1-5, with a weak D call TRBD1 (5 bases). Germline CDR1 is MNHEY and CDR2 is SMNVEV (reference sequence). The CDR3 has 17 amino acids. Between the trimmed V and J ends, which lost 5 bases and 3 bases, there was a span of 20 bases. CDR3 sequence reads: CASSPLPSRVNNQPQHF. The CDR3 DNA follows: TGTGCCAGCAGTCCTCTCCCGAGCAGGGTTAACAATCAGCCCCAGCATTTT.

CDR3 in amino acids: CASSLDREFGEQYF. Here the CDR3 DNA reads TGCGCCAGCAGCTTGGACCGGGAGTTTGGCGAGCAGTACTTC. The V call is TRBV5-1, the J call TRBJ2-7, with a tentative D call TRBD2 (6 bases). V lost 0 bases to trimming and J lost 6 bases, with 13 bases between them. CDR3 size: 14 residues. Germline assignment: CDR1 SGHRS and CDR2 YFSETQ.

This clonotype has more than one count but fewer than ten. The rearrangement uses TRBV12-3 or TRBV12-4 and TRBJ1-1, with a possible D match to TRBD1 (5 bases). CDR3 length: 13 residues. With 7 bases removed from V and 7 bases from J, the gap between germline ends came to 16 bases. The CDR3 DNA reads as TGTGCCAGCACCCACAGGCCACACCTTGAAGCTTTCTTT. Its protein product is CASTHRPHLEAFF.

This chain joins TRBV20-1 and TRBJ2-3; 13 bases are a match to TRBD2. V dropped 3 bases and J dropped 6; count of bases not matched to a gene: 15. Germline V CDR1 and CDR2: DFQATT, SNEGSKA (reference sequence). The CDR3 spans 18 residues. The CDR3 protein is CSARETSGGPLFPDTQYF. CDR3 sequence (DNA): TGCAGTGCTAGGGAGACTAGCGGGGGGCCCCTTTTCCCCGATACGCAGTATTTT.

The V and J genes are TRBV29-1 and TRBJ2-5; 7 nucleotides align to TRBD2. The J call may be in error: the DNA end matches TRBJ2-7 better. Germline V CDR1 and CDR2: SQVTM, ANQGSEA. CDR3 length equals 15 residues. Written as DNA, the CDR3 is TGCAGCGTTGTACCCCTGTTGGGGGGAGGGAGCGAGCAGTACTTC. Protein sequence: CSVVPLLGGGSEQYF.

Remarks on this clonotype: In this CDR3 the conserved last residue, phenylalanine or tryptophan, is missing, so a read error is likely. This sequence joins TRBV25-1 and TRBJ2-1; TRBD1 agrees at 9 bases. The V segment lost 3 bases and the J segment 8 bases; nucleotides outside the gene matches: 8. Germline values: CDR1 MGHDK, CDR2 SYGVNS. The CDR3 contains 15 residues. The CDR3 DNA is TGTGCCAGCAGTGACCTTGGGACAGGGTACGATGAGCAGTTCTAC. Its translation: CASSDLGTGYDEQFY.

The V and J genes are TRBV3-1 and TRBJ2-1, with a tentative D call TRBD2 (5 bases). The germline V gene has CDR1 LGHDT and CDR2 YNNKEL (reference sequence). Between the trimmed V and J ends, which lost 0 bases and 10 bases, there was a span of 10 bases. The CDR3 totals 13 residues. Here the CDR3 DNA reads TGTGCCAGCAGCCAAGAACTAGGGATAGAGCAGTTCTTC. It yields the protein CASSQELGIEQFF.

The chain links TRBV12-3 or TRBV12-4 to TRBJ2-7; D remains unclear. The CDR3 is 16 residues long. The ends were cut back, 0 bases at V and 2 bases at J, with 14 bases in the middle. CDR3 residues: CASSLAKNPPPYEQYF. The CDR3 coding sequence is TGTGCCAGCAGTTTAGCCAAGAATCCCCCTCCCTACGAGCAGTACTTC.

This chain joins TRBV29-1 and TRBJ2-7; D is uncertain. The CDR3 is 12 residues long. V lost 4 bases and J 6 bases, leaving 13 bases between the germline ends. CDR1 and CDR2 (germline): SQVTM, ANQGSEA. The CDR3, as DNA: TGCAGCGTTGGGGCAGGAGTCTCCGAGCAGTACTTC. Residues: CSVGAGVSEQYF.